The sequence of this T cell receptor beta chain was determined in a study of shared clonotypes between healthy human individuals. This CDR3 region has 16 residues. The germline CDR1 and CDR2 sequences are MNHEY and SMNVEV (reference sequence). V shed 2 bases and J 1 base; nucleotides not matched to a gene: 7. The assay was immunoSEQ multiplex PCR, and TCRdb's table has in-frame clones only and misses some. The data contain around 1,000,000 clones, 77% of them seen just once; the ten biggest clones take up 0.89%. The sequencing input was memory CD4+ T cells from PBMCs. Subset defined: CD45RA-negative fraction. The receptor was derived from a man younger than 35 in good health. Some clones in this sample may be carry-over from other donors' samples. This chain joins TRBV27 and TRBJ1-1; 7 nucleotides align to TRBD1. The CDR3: CASSLSRYRGNTEAFF. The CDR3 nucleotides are TGTGCCAGCAGTTTAAGTAGATACAGGGGGAACACTGAAGCTTTCTTT.